What follows is one TCR beta chain and its context. This entry belongs to a study of T cell responses to AZD1222 COVID-19 vaccine. The CDR3 spans 16 residues. CDR1 LNHDA and CDR2 SQIVND come from the germline V gene (reference sequence). The ends were cut back, 3 bases at V and 5 bases at J, with 16 bases in the middle. Repertoires were generated with immunoSEQ multiplex PCR, while TCRdb's copy carries only in-frame clones and drops some. The sample has about 150,000 clones, 94% seen once. The gene calls are TRBV19 and TRBJ1-4; the D is unclear. The receptor's source is an adult in good health. Source: peripheral blood, taken on day 0 of AZD1222 vaccination. CDR3 coding DNA: TGTGCCAGTAGTATCACACGGGAGAAGGCCAATGAAAAACTGTTTTTT. Protein product: CASSITREKANEKLFF.